This entry lists 29 T cell receptor beta chains sequenced from one sample in a study of T-cell reconstitution after alpha-beta-depleted transplantation in children (dated by TCRdb to the mid-2010s). To prepare the library, PCR was applied. Data came from an Illumina HiSeq 2500. To normalize quantification of the TCRbeta repertoire, the TCR libraries were built with molecular barcoding that relied on unique molecular identifiers. Clones were called with MiXCR by TCRdb after fastp trimmed the public reads at Q25, and only in-frame beta chains were retained. Each CDR3 protein gets just one entry, which takes the most common genes and DNA from the rows behind it. This sample lists fewer than 450,000 distinct CDR3 sequences; about 16% were detected once. The ten largest clonotypes hold around two fifths of the sample. The treatment or condition label corresponds to: allogeneic hematopoietic cell transplantation with graft depleted of TCRalphabeta T cells and CD19 B cells.

Sequenced material: PBMCs, mostly from graft donor cells, taken 360 days after TCRalphabeta/CD19-depleted stem cell transplant. The origin of the receptors is a male patient under 10 years old who had a stem cell transplant for acute lymphoblastic leukemia, so the T cells may come from the graft donor.

As to this clonotype: This clone may be a read error of a much larger clone one base away. The chain employs TRBV11-2 and TRBJ1-1; D unclear. From germline, CDR1 is SGHAT and CDR2 FQNNGV. This CDR3 contains 13 residues. CDR3 in DNA: TGTGACAGCAGCTTAGCAGGGAACACTGAAGCTTTCTTT. Its protein is CDSSLAGNTEAFF.

The V call is TRBV5-1, the J call TRBJ2-5, with D unresolved. V lost 3 bases and J 1 base, leaving 4 bases between the germline ends. The CDR3 is 12 amino acids. CDR1 is SGHRS and CDR2 is YFSETQ in the germline V gene. The CDR3 DNA sequence: TGCGCCAGCAGCTCGCCCCAAGAGACCCAGTACTTC. This gives the protein CASSSPQETQYF.

The chain recombines TRBV5-1 with TRBJ2-5, with D hard to call. Germline V gives CDR1 SGHRS, CDR2 YFSETQ. Trimming left V 0 bases short and J 1 base short, with 7 bases between. The CDR3 extends over 14 amino acids. CDR3 in DNA: TGCGCCAGCAGCTTGGGTAGGGTCCAAGAGACCCAGTACTTC. Protein product: CASSLGRVQETQYF.

The table lists this clonotype with many counts. The chain carries TRBV18 and TRBJ1-1, with D perhaps matching TRBD1 (6 bases). V lost 4 bases, J lost 1 base, and 10 bases lay in between. Germline CDR1 and CDR2: KGHSH and LQKENI. The CDR3 sequence is 14 residues long. The CDR3 reads CASSRGATNTEAFF. CDR3 sequence (DNA): TGTGCCAGCTCACGGGGGGCCACGAACACTGAAGCTTTCTTT.

J is TRBJ2-3 and V is TRBV12-3 or TRBV12-4; 10 nucleotides agree with TRBD1. V gave up 6 bases and J gave up 2 bases; unmatched junction bases: 17. The CDR3 runs 19 residues. The CDR3 DNA sequence: TGTGCCAGCAGAACCGGGACAGGGGCACCTCCTTCCTTCACAGATACGCAGTATTTT. Its translation is CASRTGTGAPPSFTDTQYF.

This sequence joins TRBV28 and TRBJ2-1, with D hard to call. Trimming shortened V by 6 bases and J by 2 bases, and 14 bases separated the two germline ends. Germline V lookup: CDR1 MDHEN, CDR2 SYDVKM. This CDR3 spans 15 amino acids. The CDR3 protein is CASRRVFSTYNEQFF. The CDR3 DNA follows: TGTGCCAGCAGGCGCGTCTTCTCGACCTACAATGAGCAGTTCTTC.

The chain couples TRBV6-1 to TRBJ2-7, with a weak D call TRBD2 (7 bases). Deletions cut 6 bases from V and 3 bases from J, with 12 bases between. Germline CDR1 reads MNHNS; CDR2 reads SASEGT. This CDR3 has 13 amino acids. The chain's CDR3 is CASRRGGIYEQYF. In DNA form, the CDR3 reads TGTGCCAGCAGGAGGGGGGGGATCTACGAGCAGTACTTC.

This clonotype was observed at least ten times. The genes are TRBV4-2 and TRBJ2-4; possible D gene TRBD2, 6 bases. Germline CDR1 LGHNA, CDR2 YNFKEQ. The CDR3 runs 15 residues. Trimming took off 0 bases at V and 5 bases at J, with 11 bases between the two ends. Written as DNA, the CDR3 is TGTGCCAGCAGCCAAGAAGCGGGTTACGAAAACATTCAGTACTTC. Amino acid sequence: CASSQEAGYENIQYF.

This clonotype has more than one count but fewer than ten. This sequence joins TRBV20-1 and TRBJ2-1; D might be TRBD2 (5 bases). Germline-derived CDR1 and CDR2 are DFQATT and SNEGSKA (reference sequence). This CDR3 is 12 amino acids long. Between the trimmed V and J ends, which lost 5 bases and 3 bases, there was a span of 8 bases. CDR3 coding DNA: TGCAGTGCTGAGGGATTCTACAATGAGCAGTTCTTC. Its protein product is CSAEGFYNEQFF.

This clonotype was picked up a small number of times. The chain carries TRBV20-1 and TRBJ2-1; tentative D call: TRBD2 (6 bases). From germline, CDR1 is DFQATT and CDR2 SNEGSKA (reference sequence). The CDR3 runs 14 residues. Trimming took off 0 bases at V and 15 bases at J, with 21 bases between the two ends. The CDR3 DNA sequence: TGCAGTGCTAGAGATCCGGGTAGCGGATCGAGTGTGTTCTTC. Amino acid sequence: CSARDPGSGSSVFF.

This clonotype was seen many times. V and J are TRBV10-1 and TRBJ2-3, with TRBD2 matching over 8 bases. Germline V gene sequence: CDR1 WNHNN, CDR2 SYGVQD (reference sequence). The CDR3 is made up of 17 amino acids. V dropped 0 bases and J dropped 3; count of bases not matched to a gene: 8. CDR3 in amino acids: CASSESRGTSITDTQYF. CDR3 sequence (DNA): TGCGCCAGCAGTGAGTCTCGGGGGACTAGTATAACAGATACGCAGTATTTT.

The chain joins TRBV29-1 to TRBJ2-7, with 11 bases aligning to TRBD2. V gave up 6 bases and J gave up 3 bases; unmatched junction bases: 4. Germline values: CDR1 SQVTM, CDR2 ANQGSEA. The CDR3 runs 13 residues. The CDR3 coding sequence is TGCAGCGTCCGAGGACTAGCGGGCTACGAGCAGTACTTC. Protein product: CSVRGLAGYEQYF.

This clonotype was observed at least ten times. V is TRBV4-3 and J is TRBJ1-6; D gene uncertain. The germline gives CDR1 LGHNA, CDR2 YSLEER. V was shortened by 6 bases and J by 4 bases, with 13 bases between the two germline ends. The CDR3 consists of 15 residues. CDR3 in amino acids: CASSLETEYNSPLHF. The DNA of the CDR3 is TGCGCCAGCAGTTTGGAAACGGAATATAATTCACCCCTCCACTTT.

J is TRBJ2-2 and V is TRBV7-2; 7 bases map to TRBD2. With V trimmed by 3 bases and J by 7 bases, 11 bases remained unmatched. CDR1 and CDR2 (germline): SGHTA, FQGNSA. This CDR3 spans 16 amino acids. CDR3 coding DNA: TGTGCCAGCAGCTTCCACAGCGGGACTTACGGCGGGGAGCTGTTTTTT. Translated, it gives CASSFHSGTYGGELFF.

This clonotype was picked up a small number of times. The chain joins TRBV5-5 to TRBJ2-1, with 11 bases matching TRBD2. Looked up from germline, CDR1 is SGHKS and CDR2 is YYEKEE (reference sequence). Trimming took 4 bases from V and 7 from J; bases not matched to a gene: 10. This CDR3 region has 16 residues. DNA of the CDR3: TGTGCCAGCAGCCCCGTAGCGGGAGGGCCAGGGAATGAGCAGTTCTTC. As protein: CASSPVAGGPGNEQFF.

This clonotype came up a few times. V usage is TRBV3-1 and J usage is TRBJ1-6; no clear D. V was cut by 7 bases and J by 10 bases, with 23 bases left in between. This CDR3 has 16 amino acids. Per germline, CDR1 LGHDT and CDR2 YNNKEL (reference sequence). The DNA for the CDR3 is TGTGCCAGCACCTTCCACCCTGGAGCCCTCCAATCACCCCTCCACTTT. Residues: CASTFHPGALQSPLHF.

The CDR3 DNA is TGTGCCAGCAGTTCCCTGACTAGCGGGAGCTCCTACGAGCAGTACTTC. Amino acid sequence: CASSSLTSGSSYEQYF. The chain carries TRBV28 and TRBJ2-7, with 12 bases identical to TRBD2. Germline V gene lookup returns CDR1 MDHEN and CDR2 SYDVKM. Unmatched junction bases numbered 4, after V lost 4 bases and J lost 0 bases. There are 16 residues in the CDR3.

This sequence joins TRBV4-3 and TRBJ2-7; the D gene is possibly TRBD2 (6 bases). CDR1 is LGHNA and CDR2 is YSLEER in the germline V gene. Trimming shortened V by 0 bases and J by 4 bases, and 19 bases separated the two germline ends. This CDR3 has 17 amino acids. The CDR3 DNA sequence: TGCGCCAGCAGCCAAGATCTCGTCGGCGGGATAGGGTACGAGCAGTACTTC. Protein product: CASSQDLVGGIGYEQYF.

This rearrangement joins TRBV7-2 to TRBJ1-6; 8 nucleotides match TRBD1. Per germline, CDR1 SGHTA and CDR2 FQGNSA. V gave up 5 bases and J gave up 5 bases; unmatched junction bases: 8. This CDR3 region has 16 residues. The CDR3 protein is CASSVGTGRDNSPLHF. The CDR3 DNA is TGTGCCAGCAGCGTGGGGACAGGTCGGGATAATTCACCCCTCCACTTT.

This clonotype was seen a few times. The rearrangement joins TRBV20-1 to TRBJ2-6; D unclear. Between the trimmed V and J ends, which lost 4 bases and 0 bases, there was a span of 10 bases. Germline CDR1 and CDR2: DFQATT and SNEGSKA (reference sequence). The CDR3 consists of 15 residues. The CDR3 region is CSATDASSGANVLTF. CDR3 coding DNA: TGCAGTGCTACGGACGCTAGCTCTGGGGCCAACGTCCTGACTTTC.

This chain joins TRBV28 and TRBJ2-1; 12 nucleotides agree with TRBD2. The ends lost 3 bases at V and 9 bases at J; junction bases unmatched: 6. Germline V gives CDR1 MDHEN, CDR2 SYDVKM. The CDR3 totals 15 residues. The CDR3 region has the DNA TGTGCCAGCAGTTTTACTAGCGGGAGGAATGGTGAGCAGTTCTTC. Protein: CASSFTSGRNGEQFF.

This clonotype came up many times. The DNA of the CDR3 is TGTGCCAGCAGCTTAGGGGGACTAGCGGGAGCAGAACACGGGGAGCTGTTTTTT. Protein product: CASSLGGLAGAEHGELFF. The chain joins TRBV11-2 to TRBJ2-2; 14 nucleotides align to TRBD2. V shed 1 base, J shed 7 bases, and the junction held 8 bases outside the gene matches. CDR3 length equals 18 residues. Germline V gene data show CDR1 as SGHAT and CDR2 as FQNNGV. The whole variable domain, remainder taken from reference TRBV11-2 and TRBJ2-2, is EAGVAQSPRYKIIEKRQSVAFWCNPISGHATLYWYQQILGQGPKLLIQFQNNGVVDDSQLPKDRFSAERLKGVDSTLKIQPAKLEDSAVYLCASSLGGLAGAEHGELFFGEGSRLTVL.

This clonotype was observed a few times. The genes are TRBV12-3 or TRBV12-4 and TRBJ2-2; TRBD2 matches 9 bases. V lost 4 bases and J lost 2; bases outside the gene matches: 2. The CDR3 length is 15 residues. This chain's CDR3 is CASSSGTSNTGELFF. As DNA, the CDR3 is TGTGCCAGCAGTTCAGGGACTAGCAACACCGGGGAGCTGTTTTTT.

This clonotype was counted a few times. The chain recombines TRBV19 with TRBJ2-1; D is possibly TRBD1 (5 bases). V lost 6 bases and J 7 bases, leaving 13 bases between the germline ends. Germline V gene sequence: CDR1 LNHDA, CDR2 SQIVND (reference sequence). CDR3 size: 13 residues. CDR3 loop: CASSHSAGNEQFF. Here the CDR3 DNA reads TGTGCCAGTAGCCACTCCGCAGGGAATGAGCAGTTCTTC. The entire variable domain, with the rest obtained from reference TRBV19 and TRBJ2-1, is as follows: DGGITQSPKYLFRKEGQNVTLSCEQNLNHDAMYWYRQDPGQGLRLIYYSQIVNDFQKGDIAEGYSVSREKKESFPLTVTSAQKNPTAFYLCASSHSAGNEQFFGPGTRLTVL.

The V call is TRBV7-9, the J call TRBJ2-1; TRBD2 matches 11 bases. The V segment lost 1 base and the J segment 8 bases; nucleotides outside the gene matches: 4. CDR1 and CDR2 (germline): SEHNR, FQNEAQ (reference sequence). The CDR3 consists of 15 residues. CDR3 sequence: CASSLDLLAGDEQFF. Written as DNA, the CDR3 is TGTGCCAGCAGCTTAGACCTACTAGCGGGGGATGAGCAGTTCTTC.

The V gene is TRBV6-5, the J gene TRBJ2-7, with TRBD2 identical over 10 bases. The ends lost 2 bases at V and 5 bases at J; junction bases unmatched: 9. Germline CDR1 and CDR2: MNHEY and SVGAGI. The CDR3 length is 16 residues. The CDR3 DNA sequence: TGTGCCAGCAGTTACACTAGCGGGATTTACGCAAACGAGCAGTACTTC. Amino acid sequence: CASSYTSGIYANEQYF.

The sample holds a few counts of this clonotype. The chain uses TRBV10-3 and TRBJ2-1, with TRBD2 identical over 9 bases. V gave up 5 bases and J gave up 2 bases; unmatched junction bases: 4. This CDR3 contains 15 residues. CDR1 is ENHRY, CDR2 SYGVKD, per germline. CDR3 bases: TGTGCCATCAGTCCCCGGACTAGCGCCTACAATGAGCAGTTCTTC. Translating it yields CAISPRTSAYNEQFF.

V and J are TRBV5-1 and TRBJ2-1; D is possibly TRBD1 (6 bases). The CDR3 spans 14 residues. The V gene's germline CDR1 is SGHRS and CDR2 YFSETQ. V was shortened by 7 bases and J by 5 bases, with 16 bases between the two germline ends. The CDR3 sequence is CASGGHGLNNEQFF. CDR3 DNA: TGCGCCAGCGGGGGACACGGGCTGAACAATGAGCAGTTCTTC. Complete variable domain (other parts from reference TRBV5-1 and TRBJ2-1): KAGVTQTPRYLIKTRGQQVTLSCSPISGHRSVSWYQQTPGQGLQFLFEYFSETQRNKGNFPGRFSGRQFSNSRSEMNVSTLELGDSALYLCASGGHGLNNEQFFGPGTRLTVL.

This clonotype was found a few times. The final CDR3 position lacks the conserved phenylalanine or tryptophan, pointing to a likely read error. This chain connects TRBV7-2 to TRBJ2-7; a possible D gene is TRBD2 (6 bases). V was cut by 5 bases and J by 3 bases, with 17 bases left in between. CDR1 and CDR2 (germline): SGHTA, FQGNSA. CDR3 length: 15 residues. CDR3 bases: TGTGCCAGCAGCCTTAACCGGAGGGCCCACTACGAGCAGTACCTC. Amino acid sequence: CASSLNRRAHYEQYL.